This section outlines one T cell receptor (beta chain) sequence together with its context. What it binds is unknown. The data are from a study of cytomegalovirus exposure and HLA in healthy donors. Study overall: A later analysis reported the 100 to 150 validation repertoires used the same platform as the approximately 660 first-cohort repertoires.

General observations from the study: The study recorded 164 TCR beta chains that were cytomegalovirus-associated.

Profiled with immunoSEQ multiplex PCR; TCRdb holds only in-frame clones, not every one. The sample has about 130,000 clones; about 80% are singletons. Sequencing used PBMCs. The sequence came from a young man in good health and CMV-seropositive.

This CDR3 is CASSVGGSGKLFF. As DNA, the CDR3 is TGTGCCAGCAGCGTGGGGGGGTCCGGGAAACTGTTTTTT. The rearrangement uses TRBV7-2 and TRBJ1-4; D is perhaps TRBD1 (5 bases). The CDR3 loop spans 13 amino acids. Trimming cost V 5 bases and J 11 bases, with 15 bases left between them. Germline V CDR1 and CDR2: SGHTA, FQGNSA.